These 5 T cell receptor beta chains were sequenced from one sample in a study of identical twins (dated by TCRdb to between 2015 and 2016). Receptor amplification or capture employed 5' RACE. The sequencer listed for this sample is Illumina HiSeq 2000. TCRdb handled the public reads itself, with Q25 trimming in fastp and clone calling in MiXCR, and kept productive beta chains. When rows share a CDR3 protein, they turn into one entry using the most common DNA and genes. This sample is represented by 1.5 million to 2 million distinct CDR3 sequences; 25% to 35% of them were singletons. 0.25% to 0.3% of the sample belongs to the ten largest clones. Sequenced: cord blood. These receptor sequences come from a newborn girl in good health.

This clonotype occurred once. The CDR3 DNA follows: TGCAGTGTTCCCTGGCGGGGGGGCCCCGGGGAGCTGTTTTTT. Residues: CSVPWRGGPGELFF. This chain uses TRBV20-1 with TRBJ2-2, with TRBD2 identical over 9 bases. From germline, CDR1 is DFQATT and CDR2 SNEGSKA (reference sequence). J was trimmed by 6 bases and V by 7 bases; bases with no gene match: 9. The CDR3 spans 14 residues.

The sample holds a few counts of this clonotype. This rearrangement joins TRBV27 to TRBJ2-7, with D possibly being TRBD1 or TRBD2 (5 bases each). The CDR3 is 18 residues long. With 5 bases removed from V and 3 bases from J, the gap between germline ends came to 26 bases. The germline CDR1 and CDR2 sequences are MNHEY and SMNVEV (reference sequence). The CDR3 spells CASSRRLPGPLGVYEQYF. The CDR3 nucleotides read TGTGCCAGCAGTCGTCGTCTCCCGGGACCCCTTGGCGTCTACGAGCAGTACTTC.

This chain connects TRBV12-5 to TRBJ2-3, with 11 bases identical to TRBD2. V trimming: 0 bases; J trimming: 0 bases; junction bases outside the gene matches: 5. The CDR3 consists of 18 residues. Germline-derived CDR1 and CDR2 are LGHNT and FRNRAP. Here the CDR3 reads CASGLVTGLAASTDTQYF. CDR3 sequence (DNA): TGTGCTAGTGGTTTGGTTACGGGACTAGCGGCTAGCACAGATACGCAGTATTTT.

This clonotype was observed a few times. V and J are TRBV4-2 and TRBJ2-3; D gene uncertain. The CDR3 runs 15 residues. The germline V gene has CDR1 LGHNA and CDR2 YNFKEQ. The V gene lost 0 bases and the J gene lost 3 bases, with 10 bases spanning the gap. As DNA, the CDR3 is TGTGCCAGCAGCCAAGATATCGTGGGGACAGATACGCAGTATTTT. Protein: CASSQDIVGTDTQYF.

The chain carries TRBV28 and TRBJ2-2, with D uncertain. V gave up 7 bases and J gave up 4 bases, with 13 bases separating them. The CDR3 is 14 residues long. Germline V gene lookup returns CDR1 MDHEN and CDR2 SYDVKM. The CDR3 bases are TGTGCCAGCAAGACCCACTCGGGCACCGGGGAGCTGTTTTTT. Protein: CASKTHSGTGELFF.